This T cell receptor (beta chain) is drawn from a study of regulatory T cells in long-lasting Graves disease. Study-wide points: Accuracy was possibly reduced by small sample size. When disease was persistent, TRBV28, TRBJ1-2 and TRBJ2-5 were the favored segments.

At least ten counts were recorded for this clonotype. Its specificity is not known. Germline loops: CDR1 SNHLY, CDR2 FYNNEI. Trimming took 6 bases from V and 4 from J, leaving 19 bases between them. This CDR3 region has 15 residues. Library construction for TCR beta used iRepertoire HTBI primers and Arm-PCR of CDR3 regions. TCRdb itself ran the multiplex PCR reads through MiXCR, one entry per CDR3 protein. This table holds fewer than 400,000 distinct CDR3 sequences, 15% to 20% found once. Time point described: persistent/refractory GD, antithyroid drugs over 5 years with positive TRAb. Generation of the TCR library employed RNA extracted from PBMCs. All patients originated from an endocrinology department located in Xi'an, China.

This clonotype originated in a female donor with Graves disease. This chain joins TRBV2 and TRBJ2-7, with D possibly matching TRBD2 (6 bases). The starting material was peripheral blood mononuclear cells (PBMCs), obtained when the disease was refractory, from a patient treated with antithyroid drugs. CDR3 region: CASSRRRRSGYEQYF. In DNA form, the CDR3 reads TGTGCCAGCAGCCGACGAAGGAGAAGCGGGTACGAGCAGTACTTC.